These 12 T cell receptor beta chains originate from one sample sequenced in a study of CXCR3-negative and CXCR3-positive naive CD8 T cells. In preparing the TRB cDNA libraries, 5' RACE with UMI labels was used. TCRdb re-analyzed the 5' RACE reads; it lists each CDR3 protein once, without DNA. Here the sample table reports about 130,000 distinct CDR3 sequences. The sample was naive CXCR3- CD8+ T cells from blood. This sample's subset: CD45RO-CCR7+CD27+CD95- naive CD8+ T cells lacking CXCR3 (TNR3-). These TCRs come from a human donor in good health. Some clones in this sample may be carry-over from other donors' samples.

V is TRBV3-1 and J is TRBJ2-5. The germline V gene has CDR1 LGHDT and CDR2 YNNKEL (reference sequence). The CDR3 has 15 amino acids. The CDR3 sequence is CASSHTVWGQETQYF.

The V and J genes are TRBV28 and TRBJ2-3; lacking DNA, the TRBD2 call made by TCRdb goes unchecked. The germline gives CDR1 MDHEN, CDR2 SYDVKM. The CDR3 is made up of 15 amino acids. The chain's CDR3 is CASSPRARFTDTQYF.

The chain couples TRBV7-3 to TRBJ2-1; the TRBD1 assignment by TCRdb is unverifiable without DNA. Germline assignment: CDR1 SGHTA and CDR2 FQGTGA. The CDR3 loop spans 14 amino acids. CDR3 sequence: CASSSGQGYNEQFF.

The genes are TRBV28 and TRBJ2-1. This CDR3 has 13 residues. Germline V gene data show CDR1 as MDHEN and CDR2 as SYDVKM. Here the CDR3 reads CASIGRFYNEQFF.

V is TRBV19 and J is TRBJ1-2. The germline V gene encodes CDR1 LNHDA and CDR2 SQIVND (reference sequence). The CDR3 sequence is 13 residues long. CDR3 amino acids: CASSPLTLGGYTF.

This sequence joins TRBV27 and TRBJ2-5; TCRdb designates TRBD2, a call that cannot be tested without DNA. Germline V gene lookup returns CDR1 MNHEY and CDR2 SMNVEV (reference sequence). The CDR3 is 14 amino acids. The CDR3: CASSSAGQQETQYF.

The chain combines TRBV12-3 or TRBV12-4 with TRBJ1-1; without DNA, the TCRdb call of TRBD1 cannot be checked. The CDR3 covers 13 residues. CDR3 in amino acids: CASSLGPFGEAFF.

The CDR3: CASSNGPGTSTEAFF. The chain couples TRBV19 to TRBJ1-1. CDR1 and CDR2 (germline): LNHDA, SQIVND (reference sequence). The CDR3 has 15 amino acids.

The chain employs TRBV29-1 and TRBJ2-3. Germline V lookup: CDR1 SQVTM, CDR2 ANQGSEA. The CDR3 runs to 12 residues. CDR3: CSAIKYTDTQYF.

The V call is TRBV25-1, the J call TRBJ1-3; checking the TCRdb D call of TRBD1 is not possible without DNA. CDR3 length: 17 amino acids. CDR1 is MGHDK and CDR2 is SYGVNS in the germline V gene. The CDR3 reads CASSPRPGTGERNTIYF. Drawing the rest from reference TRBV25-1 and TRBJ1-3, the complete variable domain is EADIYQTPRYLVIGTGKKITLECSQTMGHDKMYWYQQDPGMELHLIHYSYGVNSTEKGDLSSESTVSRIRTEHFPLTLESARPSHTSQYLCASSPRPGTGERNTIYFGEGSWLTVV.

V and J are TRBV12-3 or TRBV12-4 and TRBJ2-7; TCRdb's D gene call, TRBD1, goes unchecked for lack of DNA. This CDR3 region has 14 residues. The CDR3 loop reads CASTQRGQGGEQYF.

The chain recombines TRBV29-1 with TRBJ2-7; TCRdb's D call, TRBD2, is unchecked because there is no DNA. Germline CDR1 reads SQVTM; CDR2 reads ANQGSEA. This CDR3 has 13 residues. The CDR3 sequence: CSVVSGGSYEQYF.